Below, one TCR beta chain is given with its context. Assay: immunoSEQ multiplex PCR; the TCRdb copy retains only in-frame clones and omits some. Among around 70,000 clones, roughly 94% were seen once, and the ten largest hold more than 0.45%. The sample is drawn from a study of T cell changes during pregnancy in multiple sclerosis. Trimming stripped 0 bases from V and 11 bases from J, with 9 bases between. CDR3 size: 12 residues. Germline V CDR1 and CDR2: SGHRS, YFSETQ. The chain uses TRBV5-1 and TRBJ2-1; D remains unclear. The sequence was obtained from a female donor with multiple sclerosis, enrolled in a pregnancy study. Source: peripheral blood, taken in the third trimester of pregnancy. CDR3 in amino acids: CASSLERFKQFF. CDR3 nucleotides: TGCGCCAGCAGCTTGGAGAGGTTTAAGCAGTTCTTC.